The entry below describes one T cell receptor (beta chain). The data belong to a study of T cell changes during pregnancy in multiple sclerosis. V was cut by 2 bases and J by 1 base, with 10 bases left in between. CDR1 and CDR2 (germline): SGHTA, FQGNSA. The CDR3 sequence is 15 residues long. Sequencing used immunoSEQ multiplex PCR; TCRdb keeps in-frame clones, though not all of them. The table lists approximately 30,000 clones, roughly 86% of them singletons. The sample consisted of CD8+ T cells from peripheral blood mononuclear cells, taken in the second trimester of pregnancy. The clonotype was recovered from a female donor with multiple sclerosis, enrolled in a pregnancy study. The chain has TRBV7-2 and TRBJ2-3; D unclear. CDR3 nucleotide sequence: TGTGCCAGCAGCTTACTTCGGGTGGGCACAGATACGCAGTATTTT. Amino acids: CASSLLRVGTDTQYF.